This TCR beta chain was observed in a study of blood T cell repertoires in COVID-19. Study summary: The United States, Italy and Spain were the sources of the acute and convalescent COVID-19 samples.

Germline V gene sequence: CDR1 MGHDK, CDR2 SYGVNS. This CDR3 region has 16 residues. V was cut by 2 bases and J by 0 bases, with 11 bases left in between. Study processing details: Cell counts per sample came from amplifying reference gene primers. Assay used: immunoSEQ multiplex PCR; TCRdb lists only in-frame clones, some missing. V, J and clone size are those of that table, while D and trimming were read from the DNA. The data contain under 150,000 clones, 85% of them singletons. Material for sequencing was peripheral blood. The chain has TRBV25-1 and TRBJ2-1, with D unresolved. This TCR was sampled from a man older than 75 with acute or convalescent COVID-19. The CDR3, as DNA: TGTGCCAGCAGTGAACGAGGCCTTAGCTCCTACAATGAGCAGTTCTTC. It encodes CASSERGLSSYNEQFF. Full variable domain (rest looked up from reference TRBV25-1 and TRBJ2-1): EADIYQTPRYLVIGTGKKITLECSQTMGHDKMYWYQQDPGMELHLIHYSYGVNSTEKGDLSSESTVSRIRTEHFPLTLESARPSHTSQYLCASSERGLSSYNEQFFGPGTRLTVL.